This T cell receptor (beta chain) was documented in a study of HIV-infected patients and healthy controls. Whole-study findings and limits: CMV-associated CDR3s mostly grew nonsignificantly during therapy, while HIV-associated CDR3s declined significantly.

About 540 ng RNA was reverse transcribed with alpha and beta constant-region primers. Alpha and beta chain libraries were made separately by chain-specific third strand synthesis with multiplexing indices. All rearrangements within a chain used one primer pair; cDNA molecules carried barcodes. A single record per CDR3 protein comes from TCRdb applying MiXCR to the 5' RACE reads. The sample has about 18,000 distinct CDR3 sequences; approximately 7.7% are singletons. In its sample, this clonotype was seen many times. What it recognizes is unknown. Antiretroviral therapy had run roughly three months, about 14 weeks, before follow-up blood collection. No cell fractionation was done, so the repertoire covers all unsorted peripheral blood T cells. Germline-derived CDR1 and CDR2 are LNHNV and YYDKDF (reference sequence). This CDR3 region has 13 residues. The V and J ends lost 0 bases and 6 bases respectively, with 5 bases between them.

This TCR came from an adult with HIV infection. The rearrangement links TRBV15 to TRBJ2-2, with D possibly called TRBD1 or TRBD2 (5 bases each). The specimen was blood, collected during antiretroviral therapy. The CDR3 DNA is TGTGCCACCAGCAGAGAGGGGGCCGGGGAGCTGTTTTTT. Translation gives CATSREGAGELFF.